This TCR beta chain was retrieved from a study of T cell responses to AZD1222 COVID-19 vaccine. The CDR3 is 12 amino acids. V trimming: 6 bases; J trimming: 10 bases; junction bases outside the gene matches: 2. CDR1 and CDR2 from the germline V gene are MNHEY and SVGAGI. Sequencing used immunoSEQ multiplex PCR; TCRdb keeps in-frame clones, though not all of them. The sample includes some 180,000 clones, about nine tenths of them seen just once. General observations from the study: Close to half of all spike-specific TCRs reportedly target regions of the variants that are unmutated.

Worth noting for this clone: Its antigen is not identified.

The source is an adult who received the AZD1222 COVID-19 vaccine. This sample comprised peripheral blood, obtained 28 days after the second AZD1222 dose. The V and J genes are TRBV6-5 and TRBJ2-6; 8 positions agree with TRBD1. CDR3 residues: CASRTGDNVLTF. CDR3 nucleotides: TGTGCCAGCAGGACAGGGGATAACGTCCTGACTTTC.